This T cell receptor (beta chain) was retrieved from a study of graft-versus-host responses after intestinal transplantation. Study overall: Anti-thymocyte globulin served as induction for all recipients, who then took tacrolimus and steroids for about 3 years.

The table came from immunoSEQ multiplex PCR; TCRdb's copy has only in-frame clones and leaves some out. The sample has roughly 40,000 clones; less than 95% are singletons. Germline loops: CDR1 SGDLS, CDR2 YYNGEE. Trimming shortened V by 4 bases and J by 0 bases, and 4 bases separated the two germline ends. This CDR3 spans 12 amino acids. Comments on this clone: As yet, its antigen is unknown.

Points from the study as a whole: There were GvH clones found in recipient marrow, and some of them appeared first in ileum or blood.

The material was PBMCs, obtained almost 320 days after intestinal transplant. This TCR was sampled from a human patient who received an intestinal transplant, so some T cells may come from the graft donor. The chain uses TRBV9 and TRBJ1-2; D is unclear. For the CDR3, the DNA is TGTGCCAGCAGCCCCTCTAACTATGGCTACACCTTC. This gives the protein CASSPSNYGYTF.